Below, 16 T cell receptor beta chains from the same sample are listed, as sequenced in a study of T cell responses to AZD1222 COVID-19 vaccine. The method was immunoSEQ multiplex PCR; TCRdb's version includes in-frame clones alone and lacks a portion of them. The sample lists fewer than 200,000 clones; about 90% were seen once. The sample consisted of peripheral blood, taken 28 days after the second AZD1222 dose. The source of these receptors is an adult who received the AZD1222 COVID-19 vaccine.

The V call is TRBV7-2, the J call TRBJ2-3; D might be TRBD2 (5 bases). Trimming cost V 3 bases and J 4 bases, with 11 bases left between them. The CDR3 runs to 14 residues. Germline-derived CDR1 and CDR2 are SGHTA and FQGNSA. Here the CDR3 reads CASSFGVAADTQYF. The CDR3 DNA follows: TGTGCCAGCAGCTTCGGGGTAGCAGCAGATACGCAGTATTTT.

This clone has just one count. The V call is TRBV19, the J call TRBJ2-5, with 12 bases aligning to TRBD2. The CDR3 length is 16 residues. The V gene end was trimmed by 3 bases and the J gene end by 3 bases; junction bases not matched to a gene: 5. Germline CDR1 LNHDA, CDR2 SQIVND (reference sequence). CDR3 sequence: CASSIGLAGIKETQYF. The CDR3 bases are TGTGCCAGTAGTATCGGACTAGCGGGGATAAAAGAGACCCAGTACTTC.

The chain has TRBV9 and TRBJ2-5; 16 nucleotides agree with TRBD2. Germline V gene lookup returns CDR1 SGDLS and CDR2 YYNGEE. J gave up 4 bases and V 4 bases, and 7 bases lay outside the gene matches. This CDR3 has 17 amino acids. CDR3 in amino acids: CASSPGGLAGGLETQYF. DNA for the CDR3: TGTGCCAGCAGCCCTGGGGGACTAGCGGGGGGGCTAGAGACCCAGTACTTC.

The V call is TRBV6-5, the J call TRBJ1-5, with a tentative D call TRBD1 (5 bases). The CDR3 covers 14 residues. The germline gives CDR1 MNHEY, CDR2 SVGAGI. The CDR3 sequence is CARYITRGNQPQHF. CDR3 bases: TGTGCTAGATATATTACCCGGGGGAATCAGCCCCAGCATTTT.

This rearrangement joins TRBV3-1 (or the pseudogene TRBV3-2) to TRBJ2-7; no clear D. The CDR3 is made up of 12 amino acids. Trimming left V 5 bases short and J 6 bases short, with 11 bases between. Germline loops: CDR1 LGHDT, CDR2 YNNKEL (reference sequence). The CDR3 DNA sequence: TGTGCCAGCAGCGGAGAGGTGGGCGAGCAGTACTTC. Its protein product is CASSGEVGEQYF.

J is TRBJ2-1 and V is TRBV7-2, with TRBD1 matching 9 bases. CDR1 and CDR2 (germline): SGHTA, FQGNSA. J lost 9 bases, V lost 1 base, and 7 bases had no gene match. The CDR3 covers 15 residues. CDR3 protein: CASSLDGTGSGEQFF. CDR3 sequence (DNA): TGTGCCAGCAGCTTAGACGGGACAGGGAGTGGTGAGCAGTTCTTC.

In this sample, this clone turned up a few times. V usage is TRBV9 and J usage is TRBJ2-1; D is unresolved. This CDR3 has 12 amino acids. V lost 4 bases, J lost 6 bases, and 8 bases lay in between. Germline CDR1 and CDR2: SGDLS and YYNGEE. The CDR3, as DNA: TGTGCCAGCAGCCTTGATCCCAATGAGCAGTTCTTC. Amino acid sequence: CASSLDPNEQFF.

The J gene is TRBJ1-5, the V gene TRBV24-1; 8 positions match TRBD1. CDR1 and CDR2 from the germline V gene are KGHDR and SFDVKD. Unmatched junction bases numbered 6, after V lost 7 bases and J lost 2 bases. The CDR3 runs to 15 residues. Here the CDR3 reads CATRGPGQGNQPQHF. DNA of the CDR3: TGTGCCACCAGAGGACCGGGACAGGGCAATCAGCCCCAGCATTTT.

V is TRBV5-1 and J is TRBJ1-4; the match to TRBD1 covers 10 bases. The V segment lost 1 base and the J segment 6 bases; nucleotides outside the gene matches: 3. This CDR3 is 15 amino acids long. Per the germline V gene, CDR1 is SGHRS and CDR2 is YFSETQ. The CDR3 bases are TGCGCCAGCAGCTTGCTAGACAGGGGGCATGAAAAACTGTTTTTT. Residues: CASSLLDRGHEKLFF.

CDR3 DNA sequence: TGTGCCAGCATTGGGTGGGCCCACACTGAAGCTTTCTTT. This sequence encodes CASIGWAHTEAFF. The V call is TRBV12-3 or TRBV12-4, the J call TRBJ1-1; D call uncertain. There are 13 residues in the CDR3. V lost 7 bases, J lost 3 bases, and 12 bases lay in between.

This rearrangement joins TRBV11-2 to TRBJ2-7; 9 nucleotides align to TRBD2. Germline V CDR1 and CDR2: SGHAT, FQNNGV. J gave up 6 bases and V 5 bases, and 5 bases lay outside the gene matches. This CDR3 is built from 13 residues. The CDR3 nucleotides are TGTGCCAGCAGCCTCCGACTAGCGGTCGAGCAGTACTTC. Residues: CASSLRLAVEQYF.

The chain is built from TRBV7-3 and TRBJ2-3; 8 bases align to TRBD2. V lost 5 bases and J lost 5; bases outside the gene matches: 12. The length of the CDR3 is 16 residues. Germline values: CDR1 SGHTA, CDR2 FQGTGA. The DNA for the CDR3 is TGTGCCAGCAGCCCGCAGTCGGGGGGGGCCATAGATACGCAGTATTTT. This sequence encodes CASSPQSGGAIDTQYF.

This sequence joins TRBV7-8 and TRBJ1-5, with 10 positions matching TRBD1. The junction had 14 bases not matched to a gene; V was cut back by 2 bases and J by 7 bases. This CDR3 is 18 amino acids long. Per the germline V gene, CDR1 is SGHVS and CDR2 is FQNEAQ. The chain's CDR3 is CASSLTGTGVSFRQPQHF. DNA of the CDR3: TGTGCCAGCAGCTTAACCGGGACAGGGGTGTCCTTTCGACAGCCCCAGCATTTT.

The chain has TRBV5-4 and TRBJ1-5, with TRBD1 matching over 11 bases. With 0 bases clipped from V and 7 bases from J, the junction kept 6 bases outside the gene matches. This CDR3 has 16 amino acids. The V gene's germline CDR1 is SGHNT and CDR2 YYREEE (reference sequence). This CDR3 is CASSLGGTGGGQPQHF. CDR3 DNA: TGTGCCAGCAGCTTGGGCGGGACAGGGGGTGGACAGCCCCAGCATTTT.

The chain combines TRBV10-3 with TRBJ1-2; D unresolved. The germline CDR1 and CDR2 sequences are ENHRY and SYGVKD. The CDR3 runs 13 residues. The V end lost 0 bases, the J end lost 8 bases, and 10 bases lay between the germline ends. CDR3 loop: CAISESGEEGYTF. Here the CDR3 DNA reads TGTGCCATCAGTGAGTCAGGTGAGGAAGGCTACACCTTC.

V is TRBV15 and J is TRBJ1-2; a possible D gene is TRBD1 (6 bases). The V gene lost 5 bases and the J gene lost 8 bases, with 18 bases spanning the gap. Germline lookup yields CDR1 LNHNV and CDR2 YYDKDF (reference sequence). The CDR3 is 14 residues long. The CDR3 is CATSPEQGRRGYTF. CDR3 nucleotides: TGTGCCACCAGCCCAGAACAGGGACGAAGGGGCTACACCTTC.